Listed below are T cell receptor beta chains from one sample, sequenced in a study of cytomegalovirus exposure and HLA in healthy donors. Some clones are missing from TCRdb's copy, which holds only in-frame ones; the method was immunoSEQ multiplex PCR. The sample carries about 170,000 clones, roughly 80% recorded once. Sequenced input: PBMCs. Every receptor here comes from a woman younger than 30 in good health and CMV-seropositive. CDR3s include the opening cysteine and the closing phenylalanine or tryptophan. The D gene is left open where the match is weak. Clone size appears in some rows only: once, few, many, or a class for an expanded clone.

-	11	TRBJ2-3	-	TRBV20-1	CSARLLDTQYF	TGCAGTGCTAGACTTCTGGATACGCAGTATTTT
-	13	TRBJ2-7	TRBD1	TRBV6-1	CASTDRGSYEQYF	TGTGCCAGCACGGACAGGGGAAGCTACGAGCAGTACTTC
-	17	TRBJ1-4	-	TRBV5-4	CASSIYGTRESNEKLFF	TGTGCCAGCAGCATCTACGGGACACGAGAAAGTAATGAAAAACTGTTTTTT
once	15	TRBJ2-2	TRBD1	TRBV29-1	CSATYPDRPTGELFF	TGCAGCGCTACTTACCCGGACAGGCCCACCGGGGAGCTGTTTTTT
-	13	TRBJ1-1	-	TRBV5-1	CASSLEIPREAFF	TGCGCCAGCAGCTTGGAAATCCCCAGGGAAGCTTTCTTT
-	14	TRBJ1-1	-	TRBV5-1	CASSLNGLNTEAFF	TGCGCCAGCAGCTTGAATGGCCTGAACACTGAAGCTTTCTTT
-	17	TRBJ1-1	-	TRBV27	CASRPLPGRGKSTEAFF	TGTGCCAGCAGACCCCTTCCGGGCCGGGGAAAGAGCACTGAAGCTTTCTTT
-	14	TRBJ1-6	TRBD1	TRBV29-1	CSVPGTGDNSPLHF	TGCAGCGTGCCAGGGACAGGGGACAATTCACCCCTCCACTTT
few	14	TRBJ2-7	TRBD2	TRBV13	CASSPRGGVYEQYF	TGTGCCAGCAGCCCGCGGGGGGGCGTTTACGAGCAGTACTTC
-	13	TRBJ1-1	-	TRBV5-1	CASSSRGNTEAFF	TGCGCCAGCAGCTCCCGGGGGAACACTGAAGCTTTCTTT
-	14	TRBJ2-1	-	TRBV7-9	CASSLGLYYNEQFF	TGTGCCAGCAGCTTAGGTCTCTACTACAATGAGCAGTTCTTC
-	15	TRBJ2-7	TRBD1	TRBV14	CASSQQLGQRYEQYF	TGTGCCAGCAGCCAGCAATTGGGACAGCGCTACGAGCAGTACTTC
-	16	TRBJ2-3	TRBD2	TRBV28	CASKTSGDTSTDTQYF	TGTGCCAGCAAGACTAGCGGGGACACTAGCACAGATACGCAGTATTTT
-	15	TRBJ2-2	TRBD1	TRBV12-5	CASGSDRGLTGELFF	TGTGCTAGTGGCTCGGACAGGGGACTCACCGGGGAGCTGTTTTTT
once	14	TRBJ1-1	TRBD1	TRBV7-9	CASSAWGQSTEAFF	TGTGCCAGCAGCGCCTGGGGACAGTCAACTGAAGCTTTCTTT
-	17	TRBJ1-5	TRBD1	TRBV9	CASSVGTLTGGGQPQHF	TGTGCCAGCAGCGTAGGTACCCTCACAGGGGGCGGCCAGCCCCAGCATTTT
-	16	TRBJ1-2	-	TRBV5-1	CASSSGPAYRDTGYTF	TGCGCCAGCAGCAGTGGCCCGGCGTACCGGGACACTGGCTACACCTTC
-	14	TRBJ2-3	TRBD2	TRBV25-1	CASSERGLGDTQYF	TGTGCCAGCAGTGAAAGGGGACTAGGGGATACGCAGTATTTT
-	15	TRBJ2-1	-	TRBV5-1	CASSLGAGLPTEQFF	TGCGCCAGCAGCTTGGGGGCAGGGCTCCCTACTGAGCAGTTCTTC
-	15	TRBJ1-2	TRBD1	TRBV7-2	CASSSRTGANYGYTF	TGCGCCAGCAGCTCAAGGACAGGAGCTAACTATGGCTACACCTTC
-	14	TRBJ1-4	TRBD1	TRBV7-9	CASSLQGAYEKLFF	TGTGCCAGCAGCTTACAGGGGGCTTACGAAAAACTGTTTTTT
-	15	TRBJ1-1	TRBD1	TRBV7-6	CASRPQTGLNTEAFF	TGTGCCAGCAGACCTCAGACAGGGCTGAACACTGAAGCTTTCTTT
-	18	TRBJ2-5	-	TRBV5-6	CASSALGGRGKEQETQYF	TGTGCCAGCAGCGCCCTTGGGGGGCGGGGGAAAGAACAAGAGACCCAGTACTTC
-	18	TRBJ2-2	TRBD2	TRBV27	CASSKTPGTSSNTGELFF	TGTGCCAGCAGTAAAACCCCCGGGACTAGCTCTAACACCGGGGAGCTGTTTTTT
-	15	TRBJ1-1	-	TRBV10-3	CAISGTIMEGSEAFF	TGTGCCATCAGTGGGACTATTATGGAAGGATCTGAAGCTTTCTTT
few	15	TRBJ2-1	TRBD2	TRBV6-1	CASSEVAGGKNEQFF	TGTGCCAGCAGTGAAGTAGCGGGGGGCAAGAATGAGCAGTTCTTC